One and the same sample provided the 28 T cell receptor beta chains below, sequenced in a study of T cell responses to AZD1222 COVID-19 vaccine. Measured with immunoSEQ multiplex PCR; TCRdb has only the in-frame clones, and not every one. The sample records approximately 150,000 clones, 90% to 95% being singletons. The sequencing used peripheral blood, collected 28 days after the second AZD1222 dose. The source of these receptors is an adult who received the AZD1222 COVID-19 vaccine.

This clone was seen once. The gene calls are TRBV20-1 and TRBJ2-7, with D possibly being TRBD1 or TRBD2 (5 bases each). Trimming cost V 5 bases and J 9 bases, with 11 bases left between them. The CDR3 loop spans 10 amino acids. Germline V gene lookup returns CDR1 DFQATT and CDR2 SNEGSKA (reference sequence). The CDR3 nucleotides read TGCAGTGCTTATTCAGGGAGGCAGTACTTC. Translation: CSAYSGRQYF.

CDR3 nucleotide sequence: TGTGCCAGCTCACCACTAGCAGCGGGAGGCCACGAGCAGTACTTC. This gives the protein CASSPLAAGGHEQYF. V is TRBV18 and J is TRBJ2-7; 9 nucleotides line up with TRBD2. V shed 1 base and J 5 bases; nucleotides not matched to a gene: 6. The CDR3 length is 15 residues. Germline values: CDR1 KGHSH, CDR2 LQKENI.

V is TRBV6-1 and J is TRBJ2-1; 10 nucleotides agree with TRBD2. V was pared by 4 bases and J by 1 base, with 4 bases of the junction left unmatched. Germline values: CDR1 MNHNS, CDR2 SASEGT. CDR3 length: 16 amino acids. Here the CDR3 reads CASSALTSGSYNEQFF. DNA of the CDR3: TGTGCCAGCAGTGCCCTGACTAGCGGGTCCTACAATGAGCAGTTCTTC.

The chain is built from TRBV19 and TRBJ1-6, with D possibly TRBD1 on 6 matching bases. CDR3 length equals 16 residues. Trimming stripped 5 bases from V and 7 bases from J, with 18 bases between. In germline, CDR1 is LNHDA, CDR2 SQIVND (reference sequence). The CDR3 protein is CASSPQGTNLNSPLHF. CDR3 sequence (DNA): TGTGCCAGTAGTCCCCAGGGGACGAATCTAAATTCACCCCTCCACTTT.

This chain joins TRBV2 and TRBJ1-6; D remains unclear. This CDR3 is 14 amino acids long. In germline, CDR1 is SNHLY, CDR2 FYNNEI. Between the trimmed V and J ends, which lost 4 bases and 7 bases, there was a span of 11 bases. The CDR3 sequence is CASSAPGRNSPLHF. The DNA of the CDR3 is TGTGCCAGCAGTGCTCCGGGTCGGAATTCACCCCTCCACTTT.

V and J are TRBV14 and TRBJ2-1, with D perhaps matching TRBD2 (6 bases). Per the germline V gene, CDR1 is SGHDN and CDR2 is FVKESK. V was shortened by 5 bases and J by 8 bases, with 19 bases between the two germline ends. The CDR3 runs to 15 residues. CDR3 sequence (DNA): TGTGCCAGCAGCTTTGCGACGACTAGTGACCATGAGCAGTTCTTC. As protein: CASSFATTSDHEQFF.

This chain joins TRBV28 and TRBJ1-5; D is possibly TRBD1 (6 bases). Germline loops: CDR1 MDHEN, CDR2 SYDVKM. This CDR3 is 15 amino acids long. Trimming cost V 7 bases and J 3 bases, with 16 bases left between them. The CDR3 reads CASTTNRDTNQPQHF. For the CDR3, the DNA is TGTGCCAGCACTACAAACCGGGACACCAATCAGCCCCAGCATTTT.

J is TRBJ1-6 and V is TRBV7-9; no definite D call. Trimming removed 1 base at V and 9 bases at J, with 7 bases between. This CDR3 region has 13 residues. Germline V gives CDR1 SEHNR, CDR2 FQNEAQ (reference sequence). The DNA for the CDR3 is TGTGCCAGCAGCTTAGACGGACCTTCACCCCTCCACTTT. This encodes CASSLDGPSPLHF.

V gene TRBV2 combines with J gene TRBJ1-3; possibly TRBD1 for D (5 bases). This CDR3 contains 19 residues. The V and J ends lost 7 bases and 0 bases respectively, with 25 bases between them. CDR1 SNHLY and CDR2 FYNNEI come from the germline V gene. CDR3 loop: CASKSSDITSPLSGNTIYF. DNA of the CDR3: TGTGCCAGCAAGTCTTCGGACATAACCAGCCCACTCTCTGGAAACACCATATATTTT. The variable domain in full, with the rest retrieved from reference TRBV2 and TRBJ1-3, is EPEVTQTPSHQVTQMGQEVILRCVPISNHLYFYWYRQILGQKVEFLVSFYNNEISEKSEIFDDQFSVERPDGSNFTLKIRSTKLEDSAMYFCASKSSDITSPLSGNTIYFGEGSWLTVV.

This chain joins TRBV11-2 and TRBJ1-1; D not resolved. Between the trimmed V and J ends, which lost 6 bases and 1 base, there was a span of 15 bases. Per germline, CDR1 SGHAT and CDR2 FQNNGV. The CDR3 spans 15 residues. CDR3 sequence: CASRLGIIRNTEAFF. CDR3 nucleotide sequence: TGTGCCAGCAGGTTGGGTATTATCCGGAACACTGAAGCTTTCTTT.

V usage is TRBV14 and J usage is TRBJ2-3; D ambiguous. Trimming pared 0 bases from V and 5 bases from J, leaving 6 bases between. CDR3 size: 13 residues. In germline, CDR1 is SGHDN, CDR2 FVKESK. The CDR3 DNA is TGTGCCAGCAGCCAAGATCTCGGAGATACGCAGTATTTT. Translated, it gives CASSQDLGDTQYF.

CDR3 bases: TGTGCCATCAGTGATCAGCAGGGGCCAGATAAGGACACCTTC. Its protein is CAISDQQGPDKDTF. The V gene is TRBV10-3, the J gene TRBJ1-2; possibly TRBD1 for D (6 bases). This CDR3 comprises 14 residues. Germline V CDR1 and CDR2: ENHRY, SYGVKD. V shed 3 bases and J shed 12 bases, with 20 bases lying between them.

The chain employs TRBV19 and TRBJ1-1, with 8 bases aligning to TRBD1. CDR1 LNHDA and CDR2 SQIVND come from the germline V gene (reference sequence). The trim removed 6 bases at V and 4 bases at J, leaving 4 bases unmatched. The CDR3 runs 13 residues. The chain's CDR3 is CASSNTGGTEAFF. The CDR3 coding sequence is TGTGCCAGTAGCAACACAGGGGGCACTGAAGCTTTCTTT.

V gene TRBV29-1 combines with J gene TRBJ1-1; 7 bases are shared with TRBD1. The CDR3 sequence is 13 residues long. CDR1 and CDR2 from the germline V gene are SQVTM and ANQGSEA. Trimming took 7 bases from V and 3 from J; bases not matched to a gene: 8. This CDR3 reads CSARQGWDTEAFF. The CDR3 coding sequence is TGCAGCGCAAGACAGGGTTGGGACACTGAAGCTTTCTTT. Full variable domain (rest looked up from reference TRBV29-1 and TRBJ1-1): SAVISQKPSRDICQRGTSLTIQCQVDSQVTMMFWYRQQPGQSLTLIATANQGSEATYESGFVIDKFPISRPNLTFSTLTVSNMSPEDSSIYLCSARQGWDTEAFFGQGTRLTVV.

The sample holds a few counts of this clone. The chain combines TRBV28 with TRBJ2-4; D may be TRBD2 (5 bases). Trimming removed 2 bases at V and 7 bases at J, with 12 bases between. Looked up from germline, CDR1 is MDHEN and CDR2 is SYDVKM. This CDR3 region has 14 residues. The CDR3 here is CASSLGFGVNIQYF. The CDR3 nucleotides read TGTGCCAGCAGTTTAGGGTTCGGGGTGAACATTCAGTACTTC.

This clone was seen only a few times. V usage is TRBV19 and J usage is TRBJ1-5; 8 bases fit TRBD1. V lost 6 bases, J lost 4 bases, and 5 bases stayed unmatched. Germline V gives CDR1 LNHDA, CDR2 SQIVND (reference sequence). The CDR3 covers 14 residues. DNA of the CDR3: TGTGCCAGTAGCCCTGGACAGGGAAATCAGCCCCAGCATTTT. Encoded protein: CASSPGQGNQPQHF.

V and J are TRBV4-3 and TRBJ1-6; TRBD1 is a possible D gene (5 bases). The ends were cut back, 3 bases at V and 2 bases at J, with 11 bases in the middle. Per the germline V gene, CDR1 is LGHNA and CDR2 is YSLEER. The CDR3 is 16 amino acids. CDR3 sequence: CASSQRDGTYNSPLHF. CDR3 nucleotides: TGCGCCAGCAGCCAGAGGGACGGAACCTATAATTCACCCCTCCACTTT.

The V gene is TRBV2, the J gene TRBJ2-7; TRBD1 agrees at 8 bases. V lost 6 bases, J lost 6 bases, and 7 bases stayed unmatched. The CDR3 is 13 amino acids. Looked up from germline, CDR1 is SNHLY and CDR2 is FYNNEI. The CDR3 region has the DNA TGTGCCAGCAGCCCGGGACAGGTGGGCGAGCAGTACTTC. Amino acid sequence: CASSPGQVGEQYF. The complete variable domain, with remaining parts taken from reference TRBV2 and TRBJ2-7, reads EPEVTQTPSHQVTQMGQEVILRCVPISNHLYFYWYRQILGQKVEFLVSFYNNEISEKSEIFDDQFSVERPDGSNFTLKIRSTKLEDSAMYFCASSPGQVGEQYFGPGTRLTVT.

This clone was observed once. The genes are TRBV5-1 and TRBJ1-2; 9 nucleotides match TRBD1. The germline V gene has CDR1 SGHRS and CDR2 YFSETQ. The length of the CDR3 is 15 residues. J gave up 3 bases and V 4 bases, and 7 bases lay outside the gene matches. This CDR3 is CASSQTGGRDYGYTF. Here the CDR3 DNA reads TGCGCCAGCAGCCAGACAGGGGGACGGGACTATGGCTACACCTTC.

The chain employs TRBV29-1 and TRBJ2-2; TRBD2 agrees at 7 bases. The V gene end was trimmed by 4 bases and the J gene end by 6 bases; junction bases not matched to a gene: 8. CDR1 is SQVTM, CDR2 ANQGSEA, per germline. The CDR3 contains 14 residues. The CDR3 protein is CSVAEGRVAGELFF. The CDR3 nucleotides read TGCAGCGTTGCAGAGGGGAGGGTAGCCGGGGAGCTGTTTTTT.

V is TRBV28 and J is TRBJ2-5, with unresolved D. The CDR3 is 15 residues long. CDR1 and CDR2 (germline): MDHEN, SYDVKM. Trimming left V 0 bases short and J 0 bases short, with 8 bases between. CDR3 coding DNA: TGTGCCAGCAGTTTATGGGGCGATTACCAAGAGACCCAGTACTTC. Protein product: CASSLWGDYQETQYF.

The chain recombines TRBV7-9 with TRBJ1-1; D perhaps matches TRBD1 (5 bases). V lost 3 bases and J lost 7, with 12 bases in between. The length of the CDR3 is 13 residues. Per germline, CDR1 SEHNR and CDR2 FQNEAQ (reference sequence). CDR3 sequence: CASSLGETGEAFF. In DNA, the CDR3 is TGTGCCAGCAGCTTGGGGGAAACGGGTGAAGCTTTCTTT.

J is TRBJ2-5 and V is TRBV19; TRBD2 matches 13 bases. The CDR3 is made up of 16 amino acids. The germline gives CDR1 LNHDA, CDR2 SQIVND (reference sequence). The V gene end was trimmed by 6 bases and the J gene end by 1 base; junction bases not matched to a gene: 5. The CDR3 reads CASSQWTSGSQETQYF. The CDR3 nucleotides are TGTGCCAGTAGCCAATGGACTAGCGGGAGCCAAGAGACCCAGTACTTC.

The CDR3 protein is CASSPNGERGYTF. Here the CDR3 DNA reads TGCGCCAGCAGCCCGAACGGGGAGAGAGGCTACACCTTC. The chain couples TRBV5-1 to TRBJ1-2, with D hard to call. Germline CDR1 is SGHRS and CDR2 is YFSETQ. The CDR3 runs to 13 residues. V shed 4 bases and J shed 8 bases, with 15 bases lying between them.

A remark on this clone: Distinct nucleotide sequences in the sample also encode this CDR3. The J gene is TRBJ1-1, the V gene TRBV5-1, with D maybe TRBD1 (6 bases). Trimming cost V 4 bases and J 1 base, with 11 bases left between them. The CDR3 sequence is 14 residues long. Looked up from germline, CDR1 is SGHRS and CDR2 is YFSETQ. The CDR3: CASSTGQRNTEAFF. CDR3 DNA sequence: TGCGCCAGCAGCACAGGACAGCGGAACACTGAAGCTTTCTTT.

J is TRBJ2-7 and V is TRBV7-9, with TRBD1 identical over 9 bases. Unmatched junction bases numbered 6, after V lost 5 bases and J lost 4 bases. Germline V CDR1 and CDR2: SEHNR, FQNEAQ (reference sequence). This CDR3 has 14 amino acids. The CDR3 nucleotides read TGTGCCAGCAGCGAGCTACAGGGGGCTTACGAGCAGTACTTC. It yields the protein CASSELQGAYEQYF.

The V and J genes are TRBV5-4 and TRBJ1-1, with D possibly TRBD1 on 6 matching bases. V gave up 0 bases and J gave up 4 bases, with 13 bases separating them. The length of the CDR3 is 15 residues. Per the germline V gene, CDR1 is SGHNT and CDR2 is YYREEE (reference sequence). CDR3 residues: CASSLAVEGGTEAFF. In DNA form, the CDR3 reads TGTGCCAGCAGCTTGGCGGTCGAGGGGGGCACTGAAGCTTTCTTT. The full variable domain, rest sourced from reference TRBV5-4 and TRBJ1-1, is ETGVTQSPTHLIKTRGQQVTLRCSSQSGHNTVSWYQQALGQGPQFIFQYYREEENGRGNFPPRFSGLQFPNYSSELNVNALELDDSALYLCASSLAVEGGTEAFFGQGTRLTVV.

The chain is built from TRBV18 and TRBJ2-7; 12 nucleotides agree with TRBD1. CDR1 and CDR2 from the germline V gene are KGHSH and LQKENI. V lost 0 bases and J lost 9; bases outside the gene matches: 12. The CDR3 length is 17 residues. This CDR3 is CASSPPAEGTGGLGQYF. DNA for the CDR3: TGTGCCAGCTCACCACCGGCCGAGGGGACAGGGGGCTTGGGGCAGTACTTC.